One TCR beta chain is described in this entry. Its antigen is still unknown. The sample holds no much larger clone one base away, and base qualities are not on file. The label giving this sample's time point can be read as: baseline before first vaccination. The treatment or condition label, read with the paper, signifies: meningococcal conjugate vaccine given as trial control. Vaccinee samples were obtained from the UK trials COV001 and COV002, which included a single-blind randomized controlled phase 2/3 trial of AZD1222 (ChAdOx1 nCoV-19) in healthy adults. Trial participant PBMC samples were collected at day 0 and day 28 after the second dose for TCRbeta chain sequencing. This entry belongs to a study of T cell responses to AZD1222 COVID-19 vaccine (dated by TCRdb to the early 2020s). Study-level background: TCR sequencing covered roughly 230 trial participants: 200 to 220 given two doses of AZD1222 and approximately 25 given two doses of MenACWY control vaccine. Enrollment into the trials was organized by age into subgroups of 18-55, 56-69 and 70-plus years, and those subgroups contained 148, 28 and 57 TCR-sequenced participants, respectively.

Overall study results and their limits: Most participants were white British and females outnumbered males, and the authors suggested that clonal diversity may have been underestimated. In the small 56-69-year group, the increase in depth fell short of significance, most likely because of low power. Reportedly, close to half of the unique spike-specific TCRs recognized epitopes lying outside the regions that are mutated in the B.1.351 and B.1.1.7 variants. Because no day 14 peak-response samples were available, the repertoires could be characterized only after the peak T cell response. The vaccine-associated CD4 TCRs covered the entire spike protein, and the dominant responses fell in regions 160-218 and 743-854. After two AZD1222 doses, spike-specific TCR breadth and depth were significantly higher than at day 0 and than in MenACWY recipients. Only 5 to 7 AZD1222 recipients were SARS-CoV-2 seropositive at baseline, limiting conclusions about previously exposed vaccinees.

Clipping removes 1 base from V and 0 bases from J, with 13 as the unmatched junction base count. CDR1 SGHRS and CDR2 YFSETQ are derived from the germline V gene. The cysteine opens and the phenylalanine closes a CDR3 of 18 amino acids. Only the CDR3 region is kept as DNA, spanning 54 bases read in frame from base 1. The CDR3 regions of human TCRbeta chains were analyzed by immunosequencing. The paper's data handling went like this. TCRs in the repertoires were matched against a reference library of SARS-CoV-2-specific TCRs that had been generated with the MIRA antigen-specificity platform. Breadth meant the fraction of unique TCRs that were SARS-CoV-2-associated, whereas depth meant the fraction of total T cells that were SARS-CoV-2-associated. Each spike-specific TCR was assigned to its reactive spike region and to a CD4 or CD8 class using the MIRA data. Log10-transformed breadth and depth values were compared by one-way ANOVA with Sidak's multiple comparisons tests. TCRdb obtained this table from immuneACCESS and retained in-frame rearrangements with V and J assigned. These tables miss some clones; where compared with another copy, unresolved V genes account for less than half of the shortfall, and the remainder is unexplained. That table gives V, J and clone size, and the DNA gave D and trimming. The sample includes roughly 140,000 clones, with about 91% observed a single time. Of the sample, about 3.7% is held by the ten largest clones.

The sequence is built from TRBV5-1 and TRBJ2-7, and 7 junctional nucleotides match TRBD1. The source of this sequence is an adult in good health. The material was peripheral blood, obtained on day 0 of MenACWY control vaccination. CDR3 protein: CASSLYGGGTASSYEQYF. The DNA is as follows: TGCGCCAGCAGCTTGTATGGTGGTGGGACAGCGAGCTCCTACGAGCAGTACTTC.